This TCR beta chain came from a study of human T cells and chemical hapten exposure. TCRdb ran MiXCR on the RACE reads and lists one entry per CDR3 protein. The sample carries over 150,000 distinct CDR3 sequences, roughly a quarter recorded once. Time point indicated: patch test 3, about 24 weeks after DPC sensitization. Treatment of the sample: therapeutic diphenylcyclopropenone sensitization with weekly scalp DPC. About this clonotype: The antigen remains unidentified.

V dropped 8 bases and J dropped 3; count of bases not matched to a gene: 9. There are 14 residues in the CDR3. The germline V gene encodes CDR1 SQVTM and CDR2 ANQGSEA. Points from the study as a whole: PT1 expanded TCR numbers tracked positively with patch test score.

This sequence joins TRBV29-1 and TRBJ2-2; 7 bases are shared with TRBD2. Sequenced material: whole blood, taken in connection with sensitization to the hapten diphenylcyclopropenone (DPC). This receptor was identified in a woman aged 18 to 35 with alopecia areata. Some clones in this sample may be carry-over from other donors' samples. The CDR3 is CSTLGLGDTGELFF. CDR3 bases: TGCAGCACCCTCGGACTAGGGGACACCGGGGAGCTGTTTTTT.